This T cell receptor (beta chain) came from a study of a mutant IDH1 vaccine in newly diagnosed glioma. About the study: There were approximately 60% males and approximately 38% females among treated patients, whose mean age was about 40 years. Earlier therapy was either radiotherapy, temozolomide, or both, and most got both.

This clone was counted a few times. Its specificity is unknown. The CDR3 totals 13 residues. Germline V gene lookup returns CDR1 SGHRS and CDR2 YFSETQ. V lost 7 bases and J 2 bases, leaving 13 bases between the germline ends. Sample time point: week 47, end of study. Every vaccination contained 300 ug of the mutant IDH1 20-mer peptide and was paired with topical imiquimod. New WHO grade 3 or 4 IDH1-mutant, ATRX-lost astrocytomas were present in all donors. Data came from immunoSEQ multiplex PCR; TCRdb stores just in-frame clones and leaves some out. The profile covers 60,000 to 65,000 clones, with over 80% appearing a single time and approximately 3.9% taken by the ten largest.

This sequence joins TRBV5-1 and TRBJ2-7; possible D gene TRBD1, 5 bases. The sequenced sample was PBMCs, obtained from a glioma patient whose treatment included an IDH1 peptide vaccine. This clonotype was obtained from a man aged 25 to 40 with glioma. CDR3 loop: CASRPDRAYEQYF. Here the CDR3 DNA reads TGCGCCAGCCGGCCCGACAGAGCCTACGAGCAGTACTTC.